This TCR beta chain stems from a study of shared clonotypes between healthy human individuals (dated by TCRdb to about 2020). Study-level background: The cohort included a few men and a couple of women between 18 and 49 years of age. Each donor's leukapheresis produced roughly between roughly 0.85 and 9.5 billion PBMCs. To estimate repertoire size and how much clonotypes are shared between individuals, the study performed deep sequencing of blood TCR repertoires from five healthy adults. Per donor, three plates each were used for CD4 naive and CD4 memory, two for CD8 naive, and one for CD8 memory. Libraries were prepared and TCR repertoires were sequenced by different laboratories using diverse techniques, in order to increase sequencing depth and limit assay-specific biases.

Using the deep immunoSEQ assay, TCR CDR3 regions were amplified from genomic DNA by multiplex PCR. Extracted genomic DNA from each cell subset was spread evenly across all wells of several immunoSEQ 96-well plates, with each plate serving as a replicate. For sorted subsets, roughly 200 ng genomic DNA, equal to tens of thousands of T cell genomes, was loaded into each replicate PCR. The purified libraries were quantified using a Qubit 3.0 fluorometer, sized with a Bioanalyzer 2100, and then quantified again using the KAPA Library Quantification kit. A separate single-read 150-cycle Illumina NextSeq 550 flow cell was used to sequence each immunoSEQ 96-well plate. On the authors' methods: Because only junctional sequences without quality scores were contained in the immunoSEQ output, filtering matching that applied to full-length reads could not be performed. To assign V/J genes and CDR3, sequences were annotated against IMGT germline references using PyIR, a Python wrapper for IgBLAST v1.9. Reads were removed for weak V/J assignments (E-value above 1e-6), missing CDR3, stop codons, out-of-frame junctions, or ambiguous translated residues. V3J clonotypes were defined as sequences sharing an identical inferred V gene, J gene, and CDR3 amino acid sequence. To compute the percentage overlap between repertoires, the number of shared unique clonotypes was divided by the size of the smaller repertoire. RTK rarefaction, the Chao1 estimator, and Recon v2.1 estimates of unobserved clonotypes were used to assess repertoire richness. Generation probabilities for all TCRbeta clonotypes obtained by the gDNA method from several donors were computed using OLGA. Held by TCRdb, this immuneACCESS table contains in-frame sequences only and omits some clones. Under half of the omission traces to an unresolved V gene where checked; the cause of the rest is unknown. V, J and clone size were drawn from that table, and D and trimming were deduced from the DNA. The table for this sample lists about 2.3 million clones; more than 85% of them were counted only once. The ten biggest clones cover 0.3% to 0.4% of the sample.

The study at large found these results: Pairwise subsampling led to the expectation that sequencing depth would affect the degree of clonotype sharing among donors. Incomplete sequencing was indicated by rarefaction of sorted-subset datasets, despite the large sequencing depth. Naive subsets generally had larger estimated clonotype richness than memory subsets. Clonotypes shared by all four sorted-subset donors showed higher generation probabilities than non-shared clonotypes. Sharing across a few donors was observed for approximately 5% of naive CD4, 3% to 4% of naive CD8, roughly 2.4% of memory CD4, and around 0.44% of memory CD8 clonotypes. Sampling was restricted to blood, and TCR repertoires in tissue are likely to differ from TCR repertoires in blood. The small number of donors limited the genetic and exposure-history diversity represented.

Donors were healthy HIV-negative adults with no recently reported acute infections or vaccinations. Only Caucasian adults living in Nashville, Tennessee, USA were represented among the donors. CD4+ T cells were enriched by magnetic negative selection, after which naive cells were positively selected on CD45RA and the negative fraction was taken as the memory subset. After blood collection by leukapheresis, PBMCs were isolated using Ficoll-Histopaque density gradient centrifugation and then cryopreserved in the vapor phase of liquid nitrogen. Purity and quantity of every magnetically sorted T cell population were checked by analytical flow cytometry. Each sorted fraction had its genomic DNA isolated and then quantified by UV absorbance on a Nanodrop 2000c. The CDR3, cysteine through phenylalanine, is 13 amino acids long. The entry retains the CDR3 DNA only, 39 bases that are in frame from base 1. The V end gives up 4 bases and the J end 7 bases, leaving 5 bases in the junction not matched to a gene. Via the germline V gene, CDR1 is SQVTM and CDR2 ANQGSEA.

As concerns this clone: What antigen it recognizes has not been identified. No much larger clone is present one base from it, and per-base qualities are unavailable.

The clonotype comes from a man aged 18 to 29 in good health. Some clones in this sample may be carry-over from other donors' samples. Specimen: naive CD4+ T cells from PBMCs. Explained via the paper, the cell subset or site label denotes: CD45RA+ positively selected. The rearranged segments are TRBV29-1 and TRBJ1-5; 9 bases in between match TRBD1. This receptor has the CDR3 CSVGTGAGQPQHF. The DNA sequence is as follows: TGCAGCGTTGGGACAGGGGCAGGGCAGCCCCAGCATTTT.